This TCR beta chain was identified in a study of cytomegalovirus exposure and HLA in healthy donors. The study ran its PCR with 60 Vbeta and 13 Jbeta primers. Method: immunoSEQ multiplex PCR; TCRdb's copy keeps in-frame clones and lacks some. This table holds about 140,000 clones, around 70% found once. The J segment lost 8 bases and the V segment lost 8 bases, leaving 5 bases of the junction unmatched. The CDR3 has 13 amino acids. Germline V lookup: CDR1 MNHNS, CDR2 SASEGT. Of note for this clone: The target antigen is unknown.

Findings of the study overall: A later analysis reportedly found fewer N-insertions in an Asian-associated ancestry cluster than the approximately 660-donor mean.

The sequencing sample was made of PBMCs. V usage is TRBV6-1 and J usage is TRBJ1-6, with 8 bases aligning to TRBD1. The clonotype comes from a woman in her twenties or thirties in good health and CMV-seronegative. The CDR3 region is CASLRTGYSPLHF. DNA of the CDR3: TGTGCCAGCTTACGGACAGGGTATTCACCCCTCCACTTT.